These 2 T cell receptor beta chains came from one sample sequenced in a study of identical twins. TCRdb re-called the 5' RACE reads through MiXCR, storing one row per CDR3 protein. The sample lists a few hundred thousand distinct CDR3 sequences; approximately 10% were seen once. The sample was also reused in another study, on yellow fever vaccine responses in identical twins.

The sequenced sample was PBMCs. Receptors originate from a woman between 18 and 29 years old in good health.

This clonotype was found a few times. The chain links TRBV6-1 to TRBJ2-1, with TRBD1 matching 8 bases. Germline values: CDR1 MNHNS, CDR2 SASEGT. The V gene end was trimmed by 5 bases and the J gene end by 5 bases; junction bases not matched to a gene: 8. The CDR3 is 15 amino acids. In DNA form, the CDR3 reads TGTGCCAGCAGTAAAGGACAGGGACACAACAATGAGCAGTTCTTC. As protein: CASSKGQGHNNEQFF.

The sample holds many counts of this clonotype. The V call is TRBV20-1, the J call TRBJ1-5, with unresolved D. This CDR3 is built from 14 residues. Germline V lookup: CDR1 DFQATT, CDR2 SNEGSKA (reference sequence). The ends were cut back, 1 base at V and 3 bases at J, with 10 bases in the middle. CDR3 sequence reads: CSARVGGHNQPQHF. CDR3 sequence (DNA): TGCAGTGCTAGAGTCGGCGGGCACAATCAGCCCCAGCATTTT.